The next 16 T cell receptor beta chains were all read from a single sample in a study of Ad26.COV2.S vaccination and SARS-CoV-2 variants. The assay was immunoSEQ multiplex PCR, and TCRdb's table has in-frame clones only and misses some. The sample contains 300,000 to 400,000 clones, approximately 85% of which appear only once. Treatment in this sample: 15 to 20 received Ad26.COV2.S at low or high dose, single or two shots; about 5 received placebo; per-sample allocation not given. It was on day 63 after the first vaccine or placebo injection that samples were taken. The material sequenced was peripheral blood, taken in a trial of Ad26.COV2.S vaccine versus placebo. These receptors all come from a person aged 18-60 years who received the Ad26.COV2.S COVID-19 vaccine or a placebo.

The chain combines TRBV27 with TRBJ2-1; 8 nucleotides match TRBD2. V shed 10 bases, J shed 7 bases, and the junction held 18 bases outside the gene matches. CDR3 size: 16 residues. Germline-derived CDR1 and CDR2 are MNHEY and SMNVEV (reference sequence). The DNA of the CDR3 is TGTGCCACCGAGGGGGGACCGGGACTAGGGGAGAATGAGCAGTTCTTC. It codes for CATEGGPGLGENEQFF.

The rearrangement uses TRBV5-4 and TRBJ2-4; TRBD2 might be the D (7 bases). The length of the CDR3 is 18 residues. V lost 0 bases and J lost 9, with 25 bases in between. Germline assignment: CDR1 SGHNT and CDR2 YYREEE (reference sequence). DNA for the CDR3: TGTGCCAGCAGCTTGGGGAAGAGGGGGGGAGCGGGCCCGGGCATTCAGTACTTC. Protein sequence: CASSLGKRGGAGPGIQYF.

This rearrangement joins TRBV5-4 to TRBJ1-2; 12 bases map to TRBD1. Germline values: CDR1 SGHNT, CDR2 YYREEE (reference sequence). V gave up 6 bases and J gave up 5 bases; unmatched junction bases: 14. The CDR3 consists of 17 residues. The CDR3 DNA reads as TGTGCCAGCAATCCCGGGACAGGGGGCCGTCTAAGTTATGGCTACACCTTC. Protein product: CASNPGTGGRLSYGYTF.

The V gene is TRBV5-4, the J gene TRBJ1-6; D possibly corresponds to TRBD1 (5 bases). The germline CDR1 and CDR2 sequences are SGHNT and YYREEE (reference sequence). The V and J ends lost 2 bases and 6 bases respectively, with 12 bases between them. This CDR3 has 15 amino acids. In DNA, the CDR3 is TGTGCCAGCAGCTTCTCGCAGGGCTCTAATTCACCCCTCCACTTT. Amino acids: CASSFSQGSNSPLHF. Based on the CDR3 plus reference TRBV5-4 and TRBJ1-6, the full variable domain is ETGVTQSPTHLIKTRGQQVTLRCSSQSGHNTVSWYQQALGQGPQFIFQYYREEENGRGNFPPRFSGLQFPNYSSELNVNALELDDSALYLCASSFSQGSNSPLHFGNGTRLTVT.

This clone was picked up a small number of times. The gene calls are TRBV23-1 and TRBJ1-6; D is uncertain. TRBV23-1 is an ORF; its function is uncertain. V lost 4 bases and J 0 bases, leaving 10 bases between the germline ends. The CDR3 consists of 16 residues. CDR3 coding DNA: TGCGCCAGCAGTCTGTTCCCAAGCTCCTATAATTCACCCCTCCACTTT. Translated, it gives CASSLFPSSYNSPLHF.

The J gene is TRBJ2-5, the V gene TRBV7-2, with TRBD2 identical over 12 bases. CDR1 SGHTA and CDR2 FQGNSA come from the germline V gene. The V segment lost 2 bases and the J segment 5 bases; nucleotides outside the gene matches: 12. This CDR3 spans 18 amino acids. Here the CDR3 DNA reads TGTGCCAGCAGCTTAAGGGCTAGCGGGGGGGCCATGGTGGAGACCCAGTACTTC. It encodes CASSLRASGGAMVETQYF. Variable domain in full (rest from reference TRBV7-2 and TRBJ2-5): GAGVSQSPSNKVTEKGKDVELRCDPISGHTALYWYRQSLGQGLEFLIYFQGNSAPDKSGLPSDRFSAERTGGSVSTLTIQRTQQEDSAVYLCASSLRASGGAMVETQYFGPGTRLLVL.

CDR3 amino acids: CATSDPPGNTQYF. For the CDR3, the DNA is TGTGCCACCAGTGACCCGCCAGGGAATACGCAGTATTTT. This sequence joins TRBV24-1 and TRBJ2-3, with D perhaps matching TRBD1 (5 bases). V lost 4 bases, J lost 7 bases, and 11 bases lay in between. CDR1 is KGHDR and CDR2 is SFDVKD in the germline V gene. The CDR3 runs to 13 residues.

CDR3 protein: CASSLTSGGGETQYF. The CDR3 DNA reads TGTGCCAGCAGCCTCACTAGCGGGGGTGGAGAGACCCAGTACTTC. V is TRBV7-2 and J is TRBJ2-5; 11 nucleotides line up with TRBD2. V dropped 5 bases and J dropped 4; count of bases not matched to a gene: 6. The CDR3 length is 15 residues. Per the germline V gene, CDR1 is SGHTA and CDR2 is FQGNSA.

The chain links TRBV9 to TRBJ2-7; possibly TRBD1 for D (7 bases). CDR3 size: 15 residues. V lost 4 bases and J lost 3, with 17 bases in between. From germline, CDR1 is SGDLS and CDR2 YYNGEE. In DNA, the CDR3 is TGTGCCAGCAGCCCCAGGGGGTCGGGGGACTACGAGCAGTACTTC. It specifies CASSPRGSGDYEQYF.

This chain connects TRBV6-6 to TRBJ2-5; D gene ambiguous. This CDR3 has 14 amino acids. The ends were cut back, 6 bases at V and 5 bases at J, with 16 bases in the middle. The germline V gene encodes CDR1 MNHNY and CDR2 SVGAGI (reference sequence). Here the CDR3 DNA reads TGTGCCAGCAGGGCTACAGATGTGAGGGAGACCCAGTACTTC. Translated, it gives CASRATDVRETQYF.

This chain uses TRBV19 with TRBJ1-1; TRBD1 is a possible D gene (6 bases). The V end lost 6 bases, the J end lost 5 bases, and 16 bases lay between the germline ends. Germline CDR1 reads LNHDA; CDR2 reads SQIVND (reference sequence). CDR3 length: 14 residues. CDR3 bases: TGTGCCAGTAGGCCCAACAGGGAAAGGACTGAAGCTTTCTTT. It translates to CASRPNRERTEAFF.

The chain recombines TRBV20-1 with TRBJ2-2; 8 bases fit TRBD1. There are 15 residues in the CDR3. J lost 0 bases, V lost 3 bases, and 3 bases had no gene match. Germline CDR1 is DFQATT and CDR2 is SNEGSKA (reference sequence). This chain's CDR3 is CSASRQGTNTGELFF. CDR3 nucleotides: TGCAGTGCTAGTCGACAGGGGACGAACACCGGGGAGCTGTTTTTT.

The CDR3 DNA follows: TGTGCCAGCAGTTTAACCCCGTCGGTTTCTGGCTACACCTTC. This encodes CASSLTPSVSGYTF. V is TRBV27 and J is TRBJ1-2; D call uncertain. From germline, CDR1 is MNHEY and CDR2 SMNVEV (reference sequence). V was shortened by 2 bases and J by 7 bases, with 14 bases between the two germline ends. The CDR3 has 14 amino acids.

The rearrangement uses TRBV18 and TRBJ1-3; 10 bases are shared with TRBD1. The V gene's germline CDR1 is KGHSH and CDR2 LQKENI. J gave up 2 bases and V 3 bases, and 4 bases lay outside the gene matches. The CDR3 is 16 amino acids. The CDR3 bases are TGTGCCAGCTCACCGACAGGGGGCCCGCCTGGAAACACCATATATTTT. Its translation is CASSPTGGPPGNTIYF.

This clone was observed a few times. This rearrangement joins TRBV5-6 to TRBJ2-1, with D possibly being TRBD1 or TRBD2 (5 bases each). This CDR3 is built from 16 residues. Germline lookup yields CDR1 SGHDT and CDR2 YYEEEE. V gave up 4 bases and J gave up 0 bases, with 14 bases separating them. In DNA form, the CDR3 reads TGTGCCAGCAGCCCCGGTGGGGGTAGCTCCTACAATGAGCAGTTCTTC. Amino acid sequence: CASSPGGGSSYNEQFF.

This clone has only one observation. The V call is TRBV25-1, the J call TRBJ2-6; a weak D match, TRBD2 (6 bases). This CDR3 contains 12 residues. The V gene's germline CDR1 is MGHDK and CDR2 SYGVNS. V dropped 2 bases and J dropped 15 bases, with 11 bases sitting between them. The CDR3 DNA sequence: TGTGCCAGCAGTGAAGGAGGGTATGGCCTGACTTTC. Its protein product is CASSEGGYGLTF.